Below are 10 T cell receptor beta chains sequenced from a single sample in a study of liver allograft versus peripheral blood T cells. Study as a whole: Intrahepatic T cell receptor repertoires from transplanted livers were compared against repertoires in recipients' peripheral blood.

TCRdb recomputed calls from the reads with MiXCR, one row per CDR3 protein. The profile shows some 9,200 distinct CDR3 sequences, roughly 25% of them singletons. The receptors here all came from a human patient who had a liver transplant. The graft donor may be the source of some T cells.

By its share, this clonotype is medium-sized. V usage is TRBV27 and J usage is TRBJ2-3; D possibly corresponds to TRBD2 (7 bases). This CDR3 is built from 14 residues. Per germline, CDR1 MNHEY and CDR2 SMNVEV (reference sequence). With 8 bases removed from V and 0 bases from J, the gap between germline ends came to 12 bases. The CDR3 DNA reads TGTGCCAGCGGGGGGGCGGCCAGCACAGATACGCAGTATTTT. Its translation is CASGGAASTDTQYF.

The genes are TRBV20-1 and TRBJ1-5; TRBD1 matches 9 bases. The CDR3 runs to 14 residues. CDR1 and CDR2 from the germline V gene are DFQATT and SNEGSKA (reference sequence). Trimming removed 3 bases from V and 6 bases from J; junction bases left unmatched: 6. The DNA of the CDR3 is TGCAGTGCTAGTTCGGGACAGGGTGGTCAGCCCCAGCATTTT. Protein product: CSASSGQGGQPQHF.

This clonotype is medium-sized. This chain links TRBV6-1 with TRBJ2-1, with TRBD1 matching 7 bases. The CDR3 totals 14 residues. Germline V lookup: CDR1 MNHNS, CDR2 SASEGT. The trim removed 6 bases at V and 7 bases at J, leaving 9 bases unmatched. The CDR3 here is CASRTGVGRNEQFF. The CDR3 DNA reads as TGTGCCAGCAGAACAGGGGTGGGACGGAATGAGCAGTTCTTC.

The count of this clonotype is one. The chain is built from TRBV7-2 and TRBJ2-1, with D unresolved. Between the trimmed V and J ends, which lost 7 bases and 9 bases, there was a span of 19 bases. The CDR3 covers 14 residues. Per germline, CDR1 SGHTA and CDR2 FQGNSA. CDR3 sequence: CASTFKLGVGEQFF. CDR3 sequence (DNA): TGTGCCAGCACATTCAAGCTTGGGGTGGGTGAGCAGTTCTTC.

This clonotype was counted many times. The chain joins TRBV6-5 to TRBJ2-7; maybe TRBD1 (6 bases). The germline V and J ends were trimmed by 7 bases and 4 bases, with 14 bases remaining between them. The CDR3 is made up of 13 amino acids. Germline CDR1 reads MNHEY; CDR2 reads SVGAGI. CDR3 in DNA: TGTGCCAGCACCCAAGGGGGTGCTTACGAGCAGTACTTC. As protein: CASTQGGAYEQYF.

Note on this clonotype: The conserved final phenylalanine or tryptophan is absent from the CDR3, which likely points to a read error. The DNA is left out, because the CDR3 cannot be placed on it with certainty; the CDR3 is given as TCRdb lists it. The rearrangement uses TRBV29-1 and TRBJ1-2; TRBD1, as called in the table, went unchecked against the DNA. Germline CDR1 reads SQVTM; CDR2 reads ANQGSEA. The CDR3 is made up of 10 amino acids, end residues included. The CDR3 loop reads CSVEDLRGDL.

About this clonotype: Mismatch with germline at one junction end may stem from a read error. The CDR3 here is CAWSGISTDTQSF. The CDR3 nucleotides read TGTGCCTGGAGTGGTATCAGCACAGATACGCAGTCTTTT. The chain couples TRBV30 to TRBJ2-3, with no clear D. CDR3 length equals 13 residues. Germline loops: CDR1 GTSNPN, CDR2 SVGIG (reference sequence).

Within the sample, this clonotype is medium-sized (0.01 to 0.1%). The J gene is TRBJ1-3, the V gene TRBV10-3; no clear D gene. The CDR3 loop spans 15 amino acids. Germline loops: CDR1 ENHRY, CDR2 SYGVKD. Trimming removed 4 bases at V and 0 bases at J, with 10 bases between. CDR3 DNA: TGTGCCATCAGTGTGGATGTCACCTCTGGAAACACCATATATTTT. This codes for CAISVDVTSGNTIYF.

The rearrangement joins TRBV28 to TRBJ2-3; D is ambiguous. Deletions cut 1 base from V and 1 base from J, with 12 bases between. This CDR3 contains 16 residues. The germline CDR1 and CDR2 sequences are MDHEN and SYDVKM. The CDR3 sequence is CASSLLGQVGTDTQYF. The DNA of the CDR3 is TGTGCCAGCAGTTTATTGGGCCAGGTTGGCACAGATACGCAGTATTTT.

J is TRBJ2-6 and V is TRBV18; D unclear. The CDR3 sequence is 16 residues long. Germline values: CDR1 KGHSH, CDR2 LQKENI. Trimming took off 2 bases at V and 1 base at J, with 9 bases between the two ends. CDR3 protein: CASSPSSVSGANVLTF. The CDR3 DNA sequence: TGTGCCAGCTCACCATCATCGGTGTCTGGGGCCAACGTCCTGACTTTC. Based on the CDR3 plus reference TRBV18 and TRBJ2-6, the full variable domain is NAGVMQNPRHLVRRRGQEARLRCSPMKGHSHVYWYRQLPEEGLKFMVYLQKENIIDESGMPKERFSAEFPKEGPSILRIQQVVRGDSAAYFCASSPSSVSGANVLTFGAGSRLTVL.